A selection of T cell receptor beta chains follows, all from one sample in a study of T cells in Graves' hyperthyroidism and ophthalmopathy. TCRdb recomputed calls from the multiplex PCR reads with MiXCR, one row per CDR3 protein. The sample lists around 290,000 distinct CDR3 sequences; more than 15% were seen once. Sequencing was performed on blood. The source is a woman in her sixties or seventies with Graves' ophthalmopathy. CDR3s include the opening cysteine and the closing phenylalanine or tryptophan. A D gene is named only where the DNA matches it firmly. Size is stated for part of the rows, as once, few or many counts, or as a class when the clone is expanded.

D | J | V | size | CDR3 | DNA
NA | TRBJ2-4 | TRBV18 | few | CASSPPRTKNIQYF | TGTGCCAGCTCACCACCGAGGACAAAAAACATTCAGTACTTC
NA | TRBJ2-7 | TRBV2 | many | CASSDGTRQYF | TGTGCCAGCAGTGACGGGACGAGGCAGTACTTC
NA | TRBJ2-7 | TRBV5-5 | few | CASSLTGRTPYEQYF | TGTGCCAGCAGCTTGACAGGGAGGACACCCTACGAGCAGTACTTC
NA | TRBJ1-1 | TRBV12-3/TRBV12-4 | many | CASTSGFMNTEKIF | TGTGCCAGCACCTCGGGATTCATGAACACTGAAAAGATCTTT
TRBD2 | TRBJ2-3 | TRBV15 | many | CATSREHLPRLAGESDTQYF | TGTGCCACCAGCAGAGAACACCTACCCCGACTAGCGGGAGAATCAGATACGCAGTATTTT
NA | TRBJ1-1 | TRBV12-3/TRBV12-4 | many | CASSFSRRNTEAFF | TGTGCCAGCAGTTTCAGTAGGCGGAACACTGAAGCTTTCTTT
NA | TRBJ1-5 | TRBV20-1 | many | CSATPPRVSNQPQHF | TGCAGTGCCACCCCACCCCGGGTGTCGAATCAGCCCCAGCATTTT
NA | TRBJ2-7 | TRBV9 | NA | CASSLGLTKDEQYF | TGTGCCAGCAGCTTGGGACTCACCAAAGACGAGCAGTACTTC
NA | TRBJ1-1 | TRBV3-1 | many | CASSQEPGFLEAFF | TGTGCCAGCAGCCAAGAACCCGGGTTCCTTGAAGCTTTCTTT
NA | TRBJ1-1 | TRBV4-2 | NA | CASSQDLDSSTEAFF | TGTGCCAGCAGCCAAGATTTAGACAGTTCAACTGAAGCTTTCTTT